Only a few counts were recorded for the clone carrying this T cell receptor beta chain. Germline values: CDR1 SGHKS, CDR2 YYEKEE (reference sequence). V was pared by 4 bases and J by 5 bases, with 18 bases between. The CDR3 is 15 amino acids. The data were taken from a study of blood T cells in healthy people across ages. PCR was performed a second time for 7 to 11 cycles using a sample-barcoded 5' primer and a J-beta primer mix. With 12 random nucleotides, a template-switch adaptor tagged each individual cDNA molecule. Via MiXCR, TCRdb re-called the 5' RACE reads, giving one row per CDR3 protein. Counted here are fewer than 1,200,000 distinct CDR3 sequences, 20% to 25% occurring once; the ten biggest clones make up less than 0.85%. Donors ranged from about 6 to 90 years old and were healthy Caucasians in Russia. This same sample was also part of a study on T cells of mothers and their children. As reported in that work: Over 8 million TCR beta CDR3 reads were obtained from each mother, and roughly 3 million from each child. Persisting microchimeric T cell clones went undetected.

Sequenced sample: blood. This sequence was found in a girl between 2 and 10 years old in good health. The chain couples TRBV5-5 to TRBJ2-5, with D perhaps matching TRBD1 or TRBD2 (5 bases each). The CDR3 protein is CASSVRDLRRETQYF. The CDR3 DNA sequence: TGTGCCAGCAGCGTAAGGGACCTAAGGAGGGAGACCCAGTACTTC. The variable domain in full, completed from reference TRBV5-5 and TRBJ2-5, reads DAGVTQSPTHLIKTRGQQVTLRCSPISGHKSVSWYQQVLGQGPQFIFQYYEKEERGRGNFPDRFSARQFPNYSSELNVNALLLGDSALYLCASSVRDLRRETQYFGPGTRLLVL.